The clone carrying this T cell receptor (beta chain) occurred once. As yet, its antigen is unknown. These data are taken from a study of shared clonotypes between healthy human individuals. TCRdb keeps only in-frame clones here, not all; method: immunoSEQ multiplex PCR. The data contain about 1.4 million clones, around 97% of them seen just once; the ten biggest clones take up 1% to 1.5%. Broader study findings: Sharing across four donors was highest in naive CD4 (around 5%) and lowest in memory CD8 (roughly 0.4%).

The CDR3 spans 14 residues. CDR1 is SGDLS, CDR2 YYNGEE, per germline. V shed 0 bases and J shed 5 bases, with 11 bases lying between them. The TCR originated in a man aged 30 to 39 in good health. V usage is TRBV9 and J usage is TRBJ1-1, with a tentative D call TRBD1 (5 bases). The source material was naive CD4+ T cells sorted from blood. Subset defined: CD45RA+ positively selected. As DNA, the CDR3 is TGTGCCAGCAGCGTAGGGGGCGGCAGGACTGAAGCTTTCTTT. Its translation: CASSVGGGRTEAFF.